Listed here are 2 T cell receptor beta chains from one sample, sequenced in a study of control samples from healthy donors and cancer patients. Data came from immunoSEQ multiplex PCR; TCRdb stores just in-frame clones and leaves some out. The repertoire holds about 77,000 clones, over 80% seen once, with 4.5% to 7.5% in the top ten. The sequenced sample consisted of blood. These receptors were collected from a woman in her fifties or sixties in good health.

V gene TRBV5-1 combines with J gene TRBJ1-2; a possible D gene is TRBD1 (6 bases). V was cut by 4 bases and J by 8 bases, with 21 bases left in between. Germline V gene sequence: CDR1 SGHRS, CDR2 YFSETQ. This CDR3 spans 15 amino acids. In nucleotides, the CDR3 is TGCGCCAGCAGCCCGGACCCGACAGGTTATTTCGGCTACACCTTC. Protein product: CASSPDPTGYFGYTF. The variable domain in full, completed from reference TRBV5-1 and TRBJ1-2, reads KAGVTQTPRYLIKTRGQQVTLSCSPISGHRSVSWYQQTPGQGLQFLFEYFSETQRNKGNFPGRFSGRQFSNSRSEMNVSTLELGDSALYLCASSPDPTGYFGYTFGSGTRLTVV.

This chain links TRBV27 with TRBJ2-4, with 9 bases fitting TRBD1. CDR1 and CDR2 from the germline V gene are MNHEY and SMNVEV (reference sequence). The CDR3 is 21 residues long. V shed 5 bases and J 0 bases; nucleotides not matched to a gene: 20. This CDR3 is CASSTALRTGGADLAKNIQYF. The CDR3 DNA is TGTGCCAGCAGTACCGCCCTCCGAACAGGGGGCGCAGACCTAGCCAAAAACATTCAGTACTTC.